Listed below are T cell receptor beta chains from one sample, sequenced in a study of shared clonotypes between healthy human individuals. Profiled with immunoSEQ multiplex PCR; TCRdb holds only in-frame clones, not every one. Among millions of clones listed, about 95% were seen once. Sequencing input: naive CD8+ T cells sorted from blood. The receptors here all came from a man aged 18 to 29 in good health. Each CDR3 is given with its conserved first and last residue. A D gene is named only where the DNA matches it firmly. Only some rows state a clone size, as once, few, many or a class for expanded clones.

v_gene	j_gene	d_gene	abundance	CDR3nt	CDR3aa
TRBV27	TRBJ2-3	.	.	TGTGCCAGCCAGGGGCTTCTTGGGAGGGAAGATACGCAGTATTTT	CASQGLLGREDTQYF
TRBV4-1	TRBJ1-1	TRBD1	.	TGCGCCAGCAGCCAAGATCAGGGACAGGGGGAAGGGGAAGCTTTCTTT	CASSQDQGQGEGEAFF
TRBV4-3	TRBJ1-5	.	.	TGCGCCAGCAGCCAAGATAGGGCGACTAATCAGCCCCAGCATTTT	CASSQDRATNQPQHF
TRBV19	TRBJ2-2	.	.	TGTGCCAGTACCCCGACTAGGCCTCGGGAGCTGTTTTTT	CASTPTRPRELFF
TRBV7-2	TRBJ1-5	.	.	TGTGCCAGCAGCTTACAGGGGAGTCAGCCCCAGCATTTT	CASSLQGSQPQHF
TRBV1	TRBJ2-7	.	.	TGCACCAGCAGCCTCCGGACTAGCGGAAGGGAGCAGTACTTC	CTSSLRTSGREQYF
TRBV28	TRBJ1-5	.	.	TGTGCCAGCAGTTCGGCGGGTTTCTTCGGCTATGGTCAGCCCCAGCATTTT	CASSSAGFFGYGQPQHF
TRBV23-1	TRBJ2-1	TRBD2	.	TGCGCCAGCAGTCGCACACTAGCGGCTTTCACCTACAATGAGCAGTTCTTC	CASSRTLAAFTYNEQFF
TRBV19	TRBJ2-7	.	once	TGTGCCAGTTCCCTGGGGGGGACAGTAGCCTACGAGCAGTACTTC	CASSLGGTVAYEQYF
TRBV6-5	TRBJ2-3	.	.	TGTGCCACCGCGGGGCAGGGGGGGGATACGCAGTATTTT	CATAGQGGDTQYF
TRBV7-2	TRBJ2-1	TRBD2	.	TGTGCCAGCAGCTCTGGACTAGCGGGAGGCAATGAGCAGTTCTTC	CASSSGLAGGNEQFF
TRBV6-1	TRBJ2-1	.	.	TGTGCCAGCAGGGAGTGGACAGCCAGTTACAATGAGCAGTTCTTC	CASREWTASYNEQFF
TRBV7-9	TRBJ2-1	.	.	TGTGCCAGCAACGAGGGCTCCTACAATGAGCAGTTCTTC	CASNEGSYNEQFF
TRBV7-8	TRBJ2-7	.	once	TGTGCCAGCAGCCGGGACAACGAGCAGTACTTC	CASSRDNEQYF
TRBV18	TRBJ1-1	.	.	TGTGCCAGCTCCTACGGGGAGGGATGGATCACTGAAGCTTTCTTT	CASSYGEGWITEAFF
TRBV11-1	TRBJ2-7	.	.	TGTGCCAGCAGCTTCGACAGTGGGACCTACGAGCAGTACTTC	CASSFDSGTYEQYF
TRBV2	TRBJ1-4	TRBD1	.	TGTGCCAGCAGCCACACGGAGGGGACAGAGAATGAAAAACTGTTTTTT	CASSHTEGTENEKLFF
TRBV13	TRBJ2-7	.	.	TGTGCCAGCCGCGAAGGTCAGGGAAACGAGCAGTACTTC	CASREGQGNEQYF
TRBV11-3	TRBJ2-2	.	.	TGTGCCAGCAGCTTAGTCCCCGGGGAGCTGTTTTTT	CASSLVPGELFF
TRBV28	TRBJ2-7	.	.	TGTGCCAGCAGTCCCCCTTTCCTCGGCTACGAGCAGTACTTC	CASSPPFLGYEQYF
TRBV6-5	TRBJ2-1	TRBD1	.	TGTGCCAGCAGACAGGGGTCCTACAATGAGCAGTTCTTC	CASRQGSYNEQFF
TRBV5-5	TRBJ2-3	TRBD1	.	TGTGCCAGCAGCGAGAGGGACAGGGGGTACACAGATACGCAGTATTTT	CASSERDRGYTDTQYF
TRBV30	TRBJ1-1	.	.	TGTGCCTGGAGTGGGGGCCCGGGCCTCTGGAACACTGAAGCTTTCTTT	CAWSGGPGLWNTEAFF
TRBV21-1	TRBJ2-3	.	.	TGTGCCAGCATCCTCGACAAATTCACAGATACGCAGTATTTT	CASILDKFTDTQYF